Presented here are 6 T cell receptor beta chains from one specimen sequenced in a study of a mutant IDH1 vaccine in newly diagnosed glioma. Indicated time point: baseline, week 1 (first vaccination visit). Treatment denoted: pre-vaccination baseline after standard-of-care therapy. The table came from immunoSEQ multiplex PCR; TCRdb's copy has only in-frame clones and leaves some out. The repertoire holds 99,000 or so clones, around 90% seen once, with under 0.7% in the top ten. The starting material was PBMCs, obtained from a glioma patient treated with radiotherapy, temozolomide or both. The source is a woman aged 45-65 years with glioma.

This chain connects TRBV10-1 to TRBJ2-7, with 10 bases lining up with TRBD2. Trimming cost V 2 bases and J 6 bases; bases outside gene matches: 22. The germline V gene has CDR1 WNHNN and CDR2 SYGVQD (reference sequence). The CDR3 contains 20 residues. The CDR3 region is CASSERGARVTSGAAAEQYF. CDR3 coding DNA: TGCGCCAGCAGTGAGAGGGGGGCCCGAGTAACTAGCGGGGCGGCCGCCGAGCAGTACTTC.

The V gene is TRBV9, the J gene TRBJ2-3; 8 nucleotides align to TRBD2. This CDR3 is 16 amino acids long. CDR1 and CDR2 from the germline V gene are SGDLS and YYNGEE. Trimming took 4 bases from V and 1 from J; bases not matched to a gene: 8. CDR3 loop: CASSPVAGGGTDTQYF. Written as DNA, the CDR3 is TGTGCCAGCAGCCCAGTTGCGGGAGGCGGCACAGATACGCAGTATTTT.

Judged by abundance, this clone is medium-sized (0.01 to 0.1%). The rearrangement joins TRBV5-1 to TRBJ2-7; D possibly matches TRBD1 or TRBD2 (6 bases each). The germline V and J ends were trimmed by 0 bases and 2 bases, with 12 bases remaining between them. The V gene's germline CDR1 is SGHRS and CDR2 YFSETQ. This CDR3 contains 15 residues. The CDR3 is CASSLATGAAYEQYF. CDR3 nucleotide sequence: TGCGCCAGCAGCTTGGCGACGGGGGCGGCCTACGAGCAGTACTTC.

The chain is built from TRBV7-3 and TRBJ2-6, with D possibly matching TRBD1 (5 bases). The CDR3 length is 16 residues. The germline V gene encodes CDR1 SGHTA and CDR2 FQGTGA. Trimming took off 3 bases at V and 1 base at J, with 10 bases between the two ends. The CDR3 here is CASSFSPGSGANVLTF. CDR3 sequence (DNA): TGTGCCAGCAGCTTTTCCCCAGGGTCTGGGGCCAACGTCCTGACTTTC.

J is TRBJ2-1 and V is TRBV7-9; the D call may be TRBD1 or TRBD2 (5 bases each). The CDR3 is 16 residues long. Looked up from germline, CDR1 is SEHNR and CDR2 is FQNEAQ (reference sequence). Trimming shortened V by 3 bases and J by 3 bases, and 15 bases separated the two germline ends. The CDR3 coding sequence is TGTGCCAGCAGCTTTCGAGAGGGACCAGTCTACAATGAGCAGTTCTTC. It encodes CASSFREGPVYNEQFF. The entire variable domain, with the rest obtained from reference TRBV7-9 and TRBJ2-1, is as follows: DTGVSQNPRHKITKRGQNVTFRCDPISEHNRLYWYRQTLGQGPEFLTYFQNEAQLEKSRLLSDRFSAERPKGSFSTLEIQRTEQGDSAMYLCASSFREGPVYNEQFFGPGTRLTVL.

The rearrangement links TRBV5-1 to TRBJ1-6; 11 nucleotides align to TRBD1. The CDR3 covers 15 residues. V gave up 4 bases and J gave up 10 bases; unmatched junction bases: 7. The germline V gene encodes CDR1 SGHRS and CDR2 YFSETQ. The CDR3 reads CASSVRTGGDSPLHF. The CDR3 bases are TGCGCCAGCAGCGTACGGACAGGGGGCGACTCACCCCTCCACTTT.